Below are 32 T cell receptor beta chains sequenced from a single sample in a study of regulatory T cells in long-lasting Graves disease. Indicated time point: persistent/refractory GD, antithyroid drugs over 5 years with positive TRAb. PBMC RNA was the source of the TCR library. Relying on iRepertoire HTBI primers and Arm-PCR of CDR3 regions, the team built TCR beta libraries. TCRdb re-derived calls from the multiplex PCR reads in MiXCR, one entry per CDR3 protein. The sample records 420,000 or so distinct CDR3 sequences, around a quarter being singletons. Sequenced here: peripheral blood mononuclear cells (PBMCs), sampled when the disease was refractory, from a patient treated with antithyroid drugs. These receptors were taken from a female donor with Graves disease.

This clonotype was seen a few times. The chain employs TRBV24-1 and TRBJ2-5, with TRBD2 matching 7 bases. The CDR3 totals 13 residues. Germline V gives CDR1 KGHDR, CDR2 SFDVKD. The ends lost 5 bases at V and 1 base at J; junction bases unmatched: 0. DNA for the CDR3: TGTGCCACCAGTGGCGGGGGCCAAGAGACCCAGTACTTC. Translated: CATSGGGQETQYF.

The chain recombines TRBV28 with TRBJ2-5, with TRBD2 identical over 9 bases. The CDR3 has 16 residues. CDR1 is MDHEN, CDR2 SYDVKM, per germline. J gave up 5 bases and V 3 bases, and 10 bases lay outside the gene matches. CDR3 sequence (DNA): TGTGCCAGCAGTTTTCCCCGGCGGGAGGGCCGGGAGACCCAGTACTTC. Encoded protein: CASSFPRREGRETQYF. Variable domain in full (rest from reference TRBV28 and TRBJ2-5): DVKVTQSSRYLVKRTGEKVFLECVQDMDHENMFWYRQDPGLGLRLIYFSYDVKMKEKGDIPEGYSVSREKKERFSLILESASTNQTSMYLCASSFPRREGRETQYFGPGTRLLVL.

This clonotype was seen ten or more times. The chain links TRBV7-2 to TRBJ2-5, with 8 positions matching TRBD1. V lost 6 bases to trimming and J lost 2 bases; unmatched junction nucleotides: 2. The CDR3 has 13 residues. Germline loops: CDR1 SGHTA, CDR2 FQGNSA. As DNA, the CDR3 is TGTGCCAGCAGTAGGACAGGGCAAGAGACCCAGTACTTC. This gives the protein CASSRTGQETQYF.

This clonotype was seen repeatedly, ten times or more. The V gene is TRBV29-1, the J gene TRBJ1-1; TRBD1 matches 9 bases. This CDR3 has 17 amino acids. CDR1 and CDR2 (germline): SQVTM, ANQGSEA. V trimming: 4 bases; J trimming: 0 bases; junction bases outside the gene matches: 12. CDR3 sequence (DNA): TGCAGCGTTGCAACAGGGGGCGGGCCAGCCATGAACACTGAAGCTTTCTTT. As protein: CSVATGGGPAMNTEAFF.

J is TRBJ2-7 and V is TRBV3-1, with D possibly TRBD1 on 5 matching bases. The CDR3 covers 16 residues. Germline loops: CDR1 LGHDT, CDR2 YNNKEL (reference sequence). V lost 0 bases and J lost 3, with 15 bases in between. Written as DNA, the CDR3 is TGTGCCAGCAGCCAAGATCCGGGCCAGGGATACTACGAGCAGTACTTC. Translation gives CASSQDPGQGYYEQYF.

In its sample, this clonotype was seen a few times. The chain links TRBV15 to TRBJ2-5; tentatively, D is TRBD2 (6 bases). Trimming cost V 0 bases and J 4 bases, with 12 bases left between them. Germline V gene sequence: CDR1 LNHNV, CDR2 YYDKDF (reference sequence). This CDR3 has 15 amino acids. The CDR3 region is CATSRDYGGRETQYF. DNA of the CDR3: TGTGCCACCAGCAGAGATTACGGGGGTCGAGAGACCCAGTACTTC.

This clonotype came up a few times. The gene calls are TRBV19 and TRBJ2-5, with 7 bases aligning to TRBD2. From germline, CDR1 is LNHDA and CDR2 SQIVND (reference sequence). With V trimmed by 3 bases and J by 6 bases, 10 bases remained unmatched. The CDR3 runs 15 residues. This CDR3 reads CASSISGEGLQTQYF. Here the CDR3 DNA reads TGTGCCAGTAGTATCAGCGGGGAGGGGCTCCAGACCCAGTACTTC.

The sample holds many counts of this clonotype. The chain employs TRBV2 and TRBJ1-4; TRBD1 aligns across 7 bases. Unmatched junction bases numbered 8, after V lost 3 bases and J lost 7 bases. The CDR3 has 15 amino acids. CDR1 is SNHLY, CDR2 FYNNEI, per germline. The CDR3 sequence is CASSDLQGEGEKLFF. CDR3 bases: TGTGCCAGCAGTGACCTCCAGGGGGAGGGTGAAAAACTGTTTTTT. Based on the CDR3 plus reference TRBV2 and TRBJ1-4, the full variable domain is EPEVTQTPSHQVTQMGQEVILRCVPISNHLYFYWYRQILGQKVEFLVSFYNNEISEKSEIFDDQFSVERPDGSNFTLKIRSTKLEDSAMYFCASSDLQGEGEKLFFGSGTQLSVL.

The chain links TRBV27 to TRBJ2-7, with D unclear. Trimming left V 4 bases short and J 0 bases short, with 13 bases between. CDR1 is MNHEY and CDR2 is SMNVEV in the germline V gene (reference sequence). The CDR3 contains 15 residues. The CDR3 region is CASSSFRRSSYEQYF. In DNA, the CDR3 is TGTGCCAGCAGTTCCTTTCGACGGAGCTCCTACGAGCAGTACTTC.

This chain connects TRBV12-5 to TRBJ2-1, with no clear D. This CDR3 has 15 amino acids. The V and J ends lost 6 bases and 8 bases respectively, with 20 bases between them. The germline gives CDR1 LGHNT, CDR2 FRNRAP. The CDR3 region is CASGQDISAVHEQFF. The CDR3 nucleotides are TGTGCTAGTGGGCAAGATATATCGGCGGTACATGAGCAGTTCTTC. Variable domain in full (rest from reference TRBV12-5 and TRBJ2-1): DARVTQTPRHKVTEMGQEVTMRCQPILGHNTVFWYRQTMMQGLELLAYFRNRAPLDDSGMPKDRFSAEMPDATLATLKIQPSEPRDSAVYFCASGQDISAVHEQFFGPGTRLTVL.

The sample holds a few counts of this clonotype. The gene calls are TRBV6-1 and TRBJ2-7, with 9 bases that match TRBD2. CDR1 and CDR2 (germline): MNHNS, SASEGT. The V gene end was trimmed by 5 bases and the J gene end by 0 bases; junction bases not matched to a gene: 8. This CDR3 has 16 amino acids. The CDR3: CASSTRLAVSSYEQYF. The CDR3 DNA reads TGTGCCAGCAGTACACGACTAGCGGTTAGCTCCTACGAGCAGTACTTC.

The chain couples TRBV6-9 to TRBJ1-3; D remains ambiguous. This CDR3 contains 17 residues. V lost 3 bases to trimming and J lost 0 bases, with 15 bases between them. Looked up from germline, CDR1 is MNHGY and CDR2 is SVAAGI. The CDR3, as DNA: TGTGCCAGCAGTTACTCTGGCCTAGGCCTCTCTGGAAACACCATATATTTT. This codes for CASSYSGLGLSGNTIYF.

CDR3 nucleotide sequence: TGCAGCGTTGAATATCCCAGCTCTGGAAACACCATATATTTT. It codes for CSVEYPSSGNTIYF. This sequence joins TRBV29-1 and TRBJ1-3; no definite D call. V was clipped by 2 bases and J by 0 bases, with 8 bases between them. CDR1 is SQVTM, CDR2 ANQGSEA, per germline. The CDR3 runs to 14 residues.

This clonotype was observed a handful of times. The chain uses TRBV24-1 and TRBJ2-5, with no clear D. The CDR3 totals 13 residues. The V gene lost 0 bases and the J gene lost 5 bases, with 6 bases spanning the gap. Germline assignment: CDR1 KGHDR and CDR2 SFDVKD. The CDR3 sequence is CATSDLRTETQYF. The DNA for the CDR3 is TGTGCCACCAGTGATTTGAGAACGGAGACCCAGTACTTC.

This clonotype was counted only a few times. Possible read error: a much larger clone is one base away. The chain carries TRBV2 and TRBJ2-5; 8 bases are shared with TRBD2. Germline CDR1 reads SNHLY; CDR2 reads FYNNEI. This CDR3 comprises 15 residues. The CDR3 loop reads CASSDPAGVKETQHF. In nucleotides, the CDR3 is TGTGCCAGCAGTGACCCAGCGGGAGTAAAAGAGACCCAGCACTTC.

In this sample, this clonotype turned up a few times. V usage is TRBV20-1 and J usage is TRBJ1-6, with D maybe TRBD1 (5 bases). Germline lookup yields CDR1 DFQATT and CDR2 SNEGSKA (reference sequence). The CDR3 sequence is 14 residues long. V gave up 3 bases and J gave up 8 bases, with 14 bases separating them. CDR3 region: CSARAGRVDSPLHF. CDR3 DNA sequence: TGCAGTGCTAGGGCCGGCAGGGTGGATTCACCCCTCCACTTT.

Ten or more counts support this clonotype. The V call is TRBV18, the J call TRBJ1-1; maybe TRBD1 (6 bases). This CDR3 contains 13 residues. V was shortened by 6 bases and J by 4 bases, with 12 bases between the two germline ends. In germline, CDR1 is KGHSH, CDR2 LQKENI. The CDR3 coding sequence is TGTGCCAGCTCCTCGGACAGTTTCACTGAAGCTTTCTTT. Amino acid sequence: CASSSDSFTEAFF.

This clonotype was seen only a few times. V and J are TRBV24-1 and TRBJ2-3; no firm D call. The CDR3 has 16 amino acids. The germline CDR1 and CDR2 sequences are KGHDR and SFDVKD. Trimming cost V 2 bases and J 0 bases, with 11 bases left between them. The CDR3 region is CATSDSGQASTDTQYF. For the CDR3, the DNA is TGTGCCACCAGTGATTCGGGCCAAGCTAGCACAGATACGCAGTATTTT.

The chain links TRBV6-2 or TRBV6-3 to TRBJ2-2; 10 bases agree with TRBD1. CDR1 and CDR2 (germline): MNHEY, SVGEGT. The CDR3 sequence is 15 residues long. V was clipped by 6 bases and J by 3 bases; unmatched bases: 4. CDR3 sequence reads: CASRGTGVDTGELFF. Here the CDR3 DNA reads TGTGCCAGCAGAGGGACAGGGGTAGACACCGGGGAGCTGTTTTTT.

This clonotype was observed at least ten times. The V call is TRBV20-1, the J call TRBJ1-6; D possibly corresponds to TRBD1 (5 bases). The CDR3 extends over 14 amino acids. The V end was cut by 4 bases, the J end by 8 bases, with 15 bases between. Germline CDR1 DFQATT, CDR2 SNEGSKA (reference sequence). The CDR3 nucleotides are TGCAGTGCTACGTCTGGGGGGTTCTATTCACCCCTCCACTTT. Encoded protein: CSATSGGFYSPLHF.

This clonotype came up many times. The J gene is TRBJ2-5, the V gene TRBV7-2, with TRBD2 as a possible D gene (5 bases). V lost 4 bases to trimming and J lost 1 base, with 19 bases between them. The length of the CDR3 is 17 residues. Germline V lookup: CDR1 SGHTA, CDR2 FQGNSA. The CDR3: CASSSPRGSGAQETQYF. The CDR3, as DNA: TGTGCCAGCAGCTCCCCGAGAGGGAGCGGAGCCCAAGAGACCCAGTACTTC.

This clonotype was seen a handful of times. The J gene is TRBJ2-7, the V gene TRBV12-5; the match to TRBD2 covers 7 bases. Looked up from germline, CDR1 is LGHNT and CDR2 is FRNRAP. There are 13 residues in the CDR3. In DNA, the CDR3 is TGTGCCAGCGCCCTAGCGGAAACCTACGAGCAGTACTTC. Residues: CASALAETYEQYF. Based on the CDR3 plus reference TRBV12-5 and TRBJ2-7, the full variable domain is DARVTQTPRHKVTEMGQEVTMRCQPILGHNTVFWYRQTMMQGLELLAYFRNRAPLDDSGMPKDRFSAEMPDATLATLKIQPSEPRDSAVYFCASALAETYEQYFGPGTRLTVT.

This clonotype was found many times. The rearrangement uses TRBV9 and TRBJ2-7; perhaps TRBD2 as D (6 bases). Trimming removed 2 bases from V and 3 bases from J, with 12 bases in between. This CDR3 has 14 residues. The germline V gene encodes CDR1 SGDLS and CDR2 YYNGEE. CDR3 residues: CASSVASANYEQYF. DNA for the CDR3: TGTGCCAGCAGCGTGGCTAGCGCTAACTACGAGCAGTACTTC.

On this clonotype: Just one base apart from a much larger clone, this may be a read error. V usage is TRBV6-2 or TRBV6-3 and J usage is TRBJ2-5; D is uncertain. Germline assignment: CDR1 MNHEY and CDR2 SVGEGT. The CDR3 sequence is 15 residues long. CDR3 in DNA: TGTGCCAGCAGTTACGTCGGCATACACCAAGAGGCCCAGTACTTC. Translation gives CASSYVGIHQEAQYF.

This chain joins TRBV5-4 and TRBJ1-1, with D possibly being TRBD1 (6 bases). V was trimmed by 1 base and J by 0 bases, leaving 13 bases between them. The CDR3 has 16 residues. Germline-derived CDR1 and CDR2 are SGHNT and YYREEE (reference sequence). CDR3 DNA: TGTGCCAGCAGCTTGTGGACAGAGGGTCTGAACACTGAAGCTTTCTTT. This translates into CASSLWTEGLNTEAFF.

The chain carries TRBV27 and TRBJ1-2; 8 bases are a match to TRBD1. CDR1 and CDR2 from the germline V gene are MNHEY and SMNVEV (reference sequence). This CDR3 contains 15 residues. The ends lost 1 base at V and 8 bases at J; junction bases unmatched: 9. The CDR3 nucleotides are TGTGCCAGCAGTTTATGGCCAGGGGGCGGCTACGGCTACACCTTC. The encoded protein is CASSLWPGGGYGYTF.

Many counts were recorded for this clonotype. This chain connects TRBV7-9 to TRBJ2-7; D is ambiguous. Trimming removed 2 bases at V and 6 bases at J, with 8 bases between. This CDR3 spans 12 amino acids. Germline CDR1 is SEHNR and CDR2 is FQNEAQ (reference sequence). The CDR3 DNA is TGTGCCAGCAGCTTACCCGTTGGCGAGCAGTACTTC. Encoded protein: CASSLPVGEQYF.

CDR3 sequence (DNA): TGTGCCAGCAGCCCCGGACTAGCGGGAGCCGGGTACGAGCAGTACTTC. The encoded protein is CASSPGLAGAGYEQYF. This chain connects TRBV7-9 to TRBJ2-7; 13 bases map to TRBD2. Looked up from germline, CDR1 is SEHNR and CDR2 is FQNEAQ (reference sequence). V was clipped by 5 bases and J by 4 bases; unmatched bases: 8. The CDR3 runs 16 residues. Filled out from reference TRBV7-9 and TRBJ2-7, the complete variable domain reads DTGVSQNPRHKITKRGQNVTFRCDPISEHNRLYWYRQTLGQGPEFLTYFQNEAQLEKSRLLSDRFSAERPKGSFSTLEIQRTEQGDSAMYLCASSPGLAGAGYEQYFGPGTRLTVT.

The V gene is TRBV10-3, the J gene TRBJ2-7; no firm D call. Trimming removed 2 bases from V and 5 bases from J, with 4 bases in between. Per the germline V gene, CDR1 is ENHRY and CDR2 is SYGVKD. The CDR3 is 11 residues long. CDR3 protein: CAISEDHEQYF. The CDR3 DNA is TGTGCCATCAGTGAGGACCACGAGCAGTACTTC.

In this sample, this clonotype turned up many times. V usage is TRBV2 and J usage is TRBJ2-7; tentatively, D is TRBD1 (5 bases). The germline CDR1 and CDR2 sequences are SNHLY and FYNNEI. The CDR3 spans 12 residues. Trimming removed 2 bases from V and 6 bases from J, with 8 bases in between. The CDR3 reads CASSELQGEQYF. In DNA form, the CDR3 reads TGTGCCAGCAGTGAATTGCAGGGCGAGCAGTACTTC. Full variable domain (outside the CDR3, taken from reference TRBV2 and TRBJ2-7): EPEVTQTPSHQVTQMGQEVILRCVPISNHLYFYWYRQILGQKVEFLVSFYNNEISEKSEIFDDQFSVERPDGSNFTLKIRSTKLEDSAMYFCASSELQGEQYFGPGTRLTVT.

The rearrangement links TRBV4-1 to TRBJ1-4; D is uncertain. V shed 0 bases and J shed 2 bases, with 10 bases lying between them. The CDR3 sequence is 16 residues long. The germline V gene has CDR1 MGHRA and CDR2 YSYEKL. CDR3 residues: CASSQDPVVTNEKLFF. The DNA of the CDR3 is TGCGCCAGCAGCCAAGATCCGGTGGTCACTAATGAAAAACTGTTTTTT.

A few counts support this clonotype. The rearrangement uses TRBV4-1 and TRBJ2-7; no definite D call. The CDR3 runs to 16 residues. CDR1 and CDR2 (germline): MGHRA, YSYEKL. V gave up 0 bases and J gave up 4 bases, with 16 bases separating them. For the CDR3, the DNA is TGCGCCAGCAGCCAAGATCCGTCAACCGGCACTTACGAGCAGTACTTC. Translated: CASSQDPSTGTYEQYF.